This passage covers 16 T cell receptor beta chains from one sample sequenced in a study of cytomegalovirus exposure and HLA in healthy donors. The PCR made use of 60 Vbeta and 13 Jbeta primers. Using immunoSEQ multiplex PCR, the repertoire was profiled, and TCRdb retains in-frame clones only, with some absent. This sample carries around 150,000 clones, around four fifths of them seen once, and the ten largest clones take about 2.1%. The material sequenced was PBMCs. These receptors were obtained from a female donor in good health and CMV-seronegative.

The genes are TRBV19 and TRBJ2-3, with 10 bases identical to TRBD2. Germline-derived CDR1 and CDR2 are LNHDA and SQIVND (reference sequence). This CDR3 is built from 15 residues. V lost 5 bases and J lost 7; bases outside the gene matches: 9. The CDR3 region is CASSPSGRAGYTQYF. The CDR3 DNA follows: TGTGCCAGTAGTCCCAGCGGGAGGGCCGGATATACGCAGTATTTT.

This chain connects TRBV11-2 to TRBJ1-2; a weak D match, TRBD1 (5 bases). The V gene's germline CDR1 is SGHAT and CDR2 FQNNGV. This CDR3 is 18 amino acids long. V gave up 3 bases and J gave up 5 bases, with 25 bases separating them. The CDR3 reads CASSFGGSTPEPPYGYTF. The CDR3 DNA is TGTGCCAGCAGCTTCGGGGGATCAACCCCGGAGCCCCCATATGGCTACACCTTC.

V gene TRBV7-4 combines with J gene TRBJ2-3; no reliable D call. The CDR3 length is 15 residues. Between the trimmed V and J ends, which lost 5 bases and 1 base, there was a span of 13 bases. Germline V lookup: CDR1 SGHVT, CDR2 SQSDAQ. CDR3 residues: CASSASQIRTDTQYF. CDR3 DNA: TGTGCCAGCAGCGCTTCCCAGATCCGCACAGATACGCAGTATTTT.

The rearrangement joins TRBV19 to TRBJ1-5, with TRBD1 matching over 8 bases. Per germline, CDR1 LNHDA and CDR2 SQIVND (reference sequence). The CDR3 contains 15 residues. V shed 5 bases and J 5 bases; nucleotides not matched to a gene: 8. CDR3 sequence reads: CASSRGTGLHQPQHF. The CDR3 nucleotides read TGTGCCAGTAGTCGAGGGACAGGCCTCCATCAGCCCCAGCATTTT.

This clone came up a few times. The chain employs TRBV2 and TRBJ2-7, with D unclear. Germline V gene data show CDR1 as SNHLY and CDR2 as FYNNEI. V was trimmed by 3 bases and J by 2 bases, leaving 2 bases between them. CDR3 size: 11 residues. CDR3 loop: CASSDTYEQYF. The CDR3 coding sequence is TGTGCCAGCAGTGACACCTACGAGCAGTACTTC.

The CDR3 nucleotides read TGTGCCACCCGGGACAGGGTTGGAGGAACCTACAATGAGCAGTTCTTC. As protein: CATRDRVGGTYNEQFF. V gene TRBV10-3 combines with J gene TRBJ2-1; 9 positions agree with TRBD1. Trimming at V came to 10 bases and at J to 2 bases, leaving 12 bases not matched to a gene. The CDR3 length is 16 residues. Germline CDR1 is ENHRY and CDR2 is SYGVKD.

This clone appeared a few times. The J gene is TRBJ2-1, the V gene TRBV4-2; 9 nucleotides agree with TRBD2. The V gene end was trimmed by 0 bases and the J gene end by 2 bases; junction bases not matched to a gene: 8. The CDR3 covers 18 residues. In germline, CDR1 is LGHNA, CDR2 YNFKEQ. For the CDR3, the DNA is TGTGCCAGCAGCCAAGATAGTGGGGGCGGGAGGGCCTACAATGAGCAGTTCTTC. It is translated as CASSQDSGGGRAYNEQFF.

This clone has only one observation. The genes are TRBV30 and TRBJ1-4, with D uncertain. V lost 2 bases to trimming and J lost 6 bases, with 16 bases between them. This CDR3 contains 15 residues. The V gene's germline CDR1 is GTSNPN and CDR2 SVGIG (reference sequence). In DNA form, the CDR3 reads TGTGCCTGGAGTACTCCGACGGAGGCCTATGAAAAACTGTTTTTT. It is translated as CAWSTPTEAYEKLFF.

The chain is built from TRBV4-2 and TRBJ2-3; 8 nucleotides align to TRBD2. The CDR3 covers 17 residues. V lost 5 bases, J lost 0 bases, and 10 bases stayed unmatched. The germline CDR1 and CDR2 sequences are LGHNA and YNFKEQ. The CDR3 bases are TGTGCCAGCAGCTCGGTCGGCAGACTAGCGAGCACAGATACGCAGTATTTT. This translates into CASSSVGRLASTDTQYF.

The J gene is TRBJ2-1, the V gene TRBV29-1; 9 bases agree with TRBD2. Germline CDR1 is SQVTM and CDR2 is ANQGSEA. The CDR3 is made up of 13 amino acids. The V gene end was trimmed by 4 bases and the J gene end by 7 bases; junction bases not matched to a gene: 5. The CDR3 nucleotides read TGCAGCGTTGGCGGGAGGGCCAAGAATGAGCAGTTCTTC. Its translation: CSVGGRAKNEQFF.

This chain uses TRBV5-1 with TRBJ2-2, with TRBD1 identical over 7 bases. The CDR3 loop spans 14 amino acids. CDR1 is SGHRS and CDR2 is YFSETQ in the germline V gene. V was pared by 7 bases and J by 5 bases, with 8 bases of the junction left unmatched. The CDR3 bases are TGCGCCAGCGCCACAGGGGAATCGACCGGGGAGCTGTTTTTT. Translating gives CASATGESTGELFF.

The J gene is TRBJ2-7, the V gene TRBV30, with a weak D call TRBD1 (7 bases). CDR1 is GTSNPN and CDR2 is SVGIG in the germline V gene (reference sequence). CDR3 length: 14 residues. The ends were cut back, 4 bases at V and 0 bases at J, with 13 bases in the middle. The chain's CDR3 is CAWMRDSSSYEQYF. The DNA for the CDR3 is TGTGCCTGGATGCGGGACAGTAGCTCCTACGAGCAGTACTTC.

The sample holds a few counts of this clone. In DNA, the CDR3 is TGTGCCAGCAGTCCCAAGGGGGGGTGGGTTACGCAGTATTTT. It translates to CASSPKGGWVTQYF. This rearrangement joins TRBV27 to TRBJ2-3; tentative D call: TRBD2 (7 bases). The CDR3 has 14 residues. The ends were cut back, 5 bases at V and 8 bases at J, with 17 bases in the middle. In germline, CDR1 is MNHEY, CDR2 SMNVEV (reference sequence).

This chain connects TRBV6-6 to TRBJ1-5, with D maybe TRBD1 (6 bases). The germline CDR1 and CDR2 sequences are MNHNY and SVGAGI (reference sequence). The CDR3 is 16 amino acids. The V and J ends lost 2 bases and 2 bases respectively, with 13 bases between them. This CDR3 is CASSYLQGGGNQPQHF. The CDR3 region has the DNA TGTGCCAGCAGTTACCTACAGGGAGGGGGCAATCAGCCCCAGCATTTT.

V gene TRBV6-5 combines with J gene TRBJ1-1; 7 bases map to TRBD1. V dropped 0 bases and J dropped 14; count of bases not matched to a gene: 6. CDR1 and CDR2 (germline): MNHEY, SVGAGI. This CDR3 spans 12 amino acids. The CDR3 loop reads CASSYSSDRQFF. The CDR3 nucleotides are TGTGCCAGCAGTTACTCCTCGGACAGGCAATTCTTT.

A few counts support this clone. As DNA, the CDR3 is TGCGCCAGCAGCCAAGATATCCTAGCGGGAGGAGTCGCCTACGAGCAGTACTTC. This codes for CASSQDILAGGVAYEQYF. The V call is TRBV4-1, the J call TRBJ2-7; 11 bases fit TRBD2. The germline V gene has CDR1 MGHRA and CDR2 YSYEKL. The CDR3 loop spans 18 amino acids. V was pared by 0 bases and J by 2 bases, with 9 bases of the junction left unmatched.